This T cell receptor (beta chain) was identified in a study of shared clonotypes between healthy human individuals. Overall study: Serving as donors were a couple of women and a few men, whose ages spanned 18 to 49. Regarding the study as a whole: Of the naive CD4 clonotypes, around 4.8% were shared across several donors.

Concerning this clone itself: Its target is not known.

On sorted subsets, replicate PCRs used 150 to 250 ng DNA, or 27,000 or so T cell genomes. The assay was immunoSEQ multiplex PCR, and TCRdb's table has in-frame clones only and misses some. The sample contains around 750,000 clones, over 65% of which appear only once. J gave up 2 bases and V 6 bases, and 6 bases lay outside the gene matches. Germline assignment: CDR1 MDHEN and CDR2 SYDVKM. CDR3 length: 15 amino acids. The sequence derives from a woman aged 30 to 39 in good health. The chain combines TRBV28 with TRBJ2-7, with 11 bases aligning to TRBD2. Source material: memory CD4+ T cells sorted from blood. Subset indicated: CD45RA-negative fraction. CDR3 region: CASRVGTSGTYEQYF. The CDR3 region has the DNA TGTGCCAGCAGGGTCGGGACTAGCGGAACCTACGAGCAGTACTTC.